This TCR beta chain was profiled in a study of blood T cell repertoires in COVID-19. Study at large: Samples of COVID-19 (acute and convalescent) were obtained from the United States, Italy and Spain.

Per the authors' pipeline: Reference gene primers were amplified, and this amplification served to estimate nucleated cell counts. Data came from immunoSEQ multiplex PCR; TCRdb stores just in-frame clones and leaves some out. V and J calls and clone size are those listed in that table; D and trimming were worked out from the DNA. The sample includes tens of thousands of clones, 75% to 95% seen only once; the top ten take about 6.5%. The V and J ends lost 3 bases and 6 bases respectively, with 14 bases between them. Germline V CDR1 and CDR2: LNHNV, YYDKDF (reference sequence). The CDR3 runs to 14 residues.

V usage is TRBV15 and J usage is TRBJ1-2; no clear D. The sample comprised peripheral blood. This receptor was obtained from a man over 45 with active COVID-19. The CDR3 here is CATSRRVTGDGYTF. DNA of the CDR3: TGTGCCACCAGCAGGAGGGTGACCGGGGATGGCTACACCTTC.